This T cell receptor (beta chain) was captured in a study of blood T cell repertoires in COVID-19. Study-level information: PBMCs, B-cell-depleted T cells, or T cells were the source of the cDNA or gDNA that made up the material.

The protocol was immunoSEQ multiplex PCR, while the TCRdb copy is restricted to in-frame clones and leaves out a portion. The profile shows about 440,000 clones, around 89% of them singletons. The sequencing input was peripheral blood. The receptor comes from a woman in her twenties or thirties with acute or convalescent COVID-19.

As DNA, the CDR3 is TGTGCCAGCAGCCAAGTGGCTAGCGGGGGCCAACTGGGAGAGACCCAGTACTTC. Residues: CASSQVASGGQLGETQYF. V is TRBV4-2 and J is TRBJ2-5; 10 nucleotides match TRBD2. This CDR3 contains 18 residues. CDR1 is LGHNA and CDR2 is YNFKEQ in the germline V gene. The J segment lost 4 bases and the V segment lost 1 base, leaving 12 bases of the junction unmatched.